These 14 T cell receptor beta chains came from one sample sequenced in a study of beta chain features in type 1 diabetes. The investigators reverse transcribed all of the isolated RNA, so they sequenced expressed TCRB transcripts. Profiled with immunoSEQ multiplex PCR; TCRdb holds only in-frame clones, not every one. The sample gives about 340,000 clones, under 8.5% of which show up once; 0.44% is in the top ten. What was sequenced was central memory CD4+ T cells from blood. The receptors originated from a woman aged 18-35 years in good health.

The V call is TRBV5-8, the J call TRBJ2-5, with 12 bases identical to TRBD2. Per germline, CDR1 SGHTS and CDR2 YDEGEE. The CDR3 spans 16 residues. V trimming: 0 bases; J trimming: 4 bases; junction bases outside the gene matches: 4. The CDR3 spells CASSLGGTSGPETQYF. The CDR3 coding sequence is TGTGCCAGCAGCTTGGGCGGGACTAGCGGGCCAGAGACCCAGTACTTC.

This clone has a handful of counts. This chain uses TRBV6-6 with TRBJ2-7; 8 nucleotides align to TRBD1. Germline-derived CDR1 and CDR2 are MNHNY and SVGAGI (reference sequence). This CDR3 has 15 residues. V shed 5 bases and J 5 bases; nucleotides not matched to a gene: 11. In DNA, the CDR3 is TGTGCCAGCAGTACAACTCGGACAGGGATCCACGAGCAGTACTTC. This codes for CASSTTRTGIHEQYF.

This chain uses TRBV9 with TRBJ2-2; D may be TRBD2 (5 bases). CDR1 SGDLS and CDR2 YYNGEE come from the germline V gene. V lost 0 bases to trimming and J lost 7 bases, with 7 bases between them. The CDR3 is made up of 13 amino acids. This CDR3 reads CASSVVGDGELFF. The CDR3 nucleotides are TGTGCCAGCAGCGTAGTCGGGGACGGGGAGCTGTTTTTT.

The gene calls are TRBV7-9 and TRBJ2-3; unclear D gene. The V end was cut by 2 bases, the J end by 2 bases, with 8 bases between. The CDR3 extends over 14 amino acids. Per the germline V gene, CDR1 is SEHNR and CDR2 is FQNEAQ (reference sequence). CDR3: CASSLSGYTDTQYF. CDR3 in DNA: TGTGCCAGCAGCTTAAGTGGTTACACAGATACGCAGTATTTT.

The table lists this clone with a few counts. This chain connects TRBV19 to TRBJ2-1; 9 bases match TRBD2. The CDR3 covers 19 residues. V dropped 5 bases and J dropped 0; count of bases not matched to a gene: 14. From germline, CDR1 is LNHDA and CDR2 SQIVND (reference sequence). The CDR3 protein is CASSSRLAGLGSSYNEQFF. The CDR3, as DNA: TGTGCCAGTAGTTCCCGGCTAGCGGGACTTGGGAGCTCCTACAATGAGCAGTTCTTC.

This clone was seen only a few times. The chain joins TRBV10-2 to TRBJ1-1, with 7 nucleotides matching TRBD1. CDR1 WSHSY and CDR2 SAAADI come from the germline V gene. V was clipped by 3 bases and J by 5 bases; unmatched bases: 3. The length of the CDR3 is 13 residues. CDR3 in amino acids: CASSEQGWTEAFF. As DNA, the CDR3 is TGCGCCAGCAGTGAACAGGGGTGGACTGAAGCTTTCTTT.

This clone showed up just a few times. This chain connects TRBV2 to TRBJ2-7; D is unresolved. V gave up 6 bases and J gave up 2 bases, with 11 bases separating them. The CDR3 length is 13 residues. The germline gives CDR1 SNHLY, CDR2 FYNNEI. CDR3 in amino acids: CASSLAQTYEQYF. The DNA of the CDR3 is TGTGCCAGCAGCCTGGCACAGACCTACGAGCAGTACTTC.

This clone was counted only a few times. V and J are TRBV28 and TRBJ2-1, with 11 bases lining up with TRBD2. The CDR3 length is 16 residues. The germline V gene has CDR1 MDHEN and CDR2 SYDVKM. V was pared by 5 bases and J by 7 bases, with 10 bases of the junction left unmatched. The CDR3 coding sequence is TGTGCCAGCAGTCACCTAACTAGCGGGAGAAGGAATGAGCAGTTCTTC. It is translated as CASSHLTSGRRNEQFF.

Only a few counts were recorded for this clone. The J gene is TRBJ2-2, the V gene TRBV29-1, with D unclear. CDR1 is SQVTM and CDR2 is ANQGSEA in the germline V gene. The V end lost 5 bases, the J end lost 1 base, and 11 bases lay between the germline ends. The CDR3 length is 14 residues. The CDR3 DNA reads TGCAGCGTTCATAGTGCTTTGAACACCGGGGAGCTGTTTTTT. Translation gives CSVHSALNTGELFF.

The V call is TRBV4-1, the J call TRBJ2-2; 7 bases are shared with TRBD2. V shed 0 bases and J 0 bases; nucleotides not matched to a gene: 7. The CDR3 is 18 residues long. Germline V gene lookup returns CDR1 MGHRA and CDR2 YSYEKL. This chain's CDR3 is CASSQDQVGGTNTGELFF. CDR3 coding DNA: TGCGCCAGCAGCCAAGATCAGGTGGGAGGGACGAACACCGGGGAGCTGTTTTTT.

This clone was counted a few times. The chain links TRBV5-1 to TRBJ2-7, with D possibly TRBD2 on 5 matching bases. The CDR3 is 14 amino acids. Deletions cut 4 bases from V and 2 bases from J, with 13 bases between. CDR1 and CDR2 from the germline V gene are SGHRS and YFSETQ. Here the CDR3 reads CASSRGSETYEQYF. The CDR3 DNA follows: TGCGCCAGCAGCCGGGGTAGCGAGACCTACGAGCAGTACTTC.

The chain couples TRBV6-1 to TRBJ2-7; D is possibly TRBD1 (5 bases). Germline CDR1 reads MNHNS; CDR2 reads SASEGT. V lost 10 bases, J lost 5 bases, and 12 bases lay in between. The CDR3 runs to 11 residues. The CDR3 protein is CATRQSNEQYF. CDR3 DNA: TGTGCCACGAGACAGTCCAACGAGCAGTACTTC.

A few counts support this clone. The chain uses TRBV18 and TRBJ2-1, with a possible D match to TRBD2 (7 bases). The V gene's germline CDR1 is KGHSH and CDR2 LQKENI. This CDR3 comprises 17 residues. V was clipped by 2 bases and J by 4 bases, with 18 bases between them. CDR3 loop: CASSPRGSGAEYNEQFF. The CDR3 DNA follows: TGTGCCAGCTCACCAAGGGGGAGCGGGGCCGAGTACAATGAGCAGTTCTTC.

V and J are TRBV4-3 and TRBJ2-1; D unclear. The CDR3 spans 18 residues. Germline V gene sequence: CDR1 LGHNA, CDR2 YSLEER. With 0 bases removed from V and 2 bases from J, the gap between germline ends came to 17 bases. CDR3 sequence: CASSQEAPPDGAYNEQFF. CDR3 DNA sequence: TGCGCCAGCAGCCAAGAAGCCCCTCCTGACGGAGCCTACAATGAGCAGTTCTTC.